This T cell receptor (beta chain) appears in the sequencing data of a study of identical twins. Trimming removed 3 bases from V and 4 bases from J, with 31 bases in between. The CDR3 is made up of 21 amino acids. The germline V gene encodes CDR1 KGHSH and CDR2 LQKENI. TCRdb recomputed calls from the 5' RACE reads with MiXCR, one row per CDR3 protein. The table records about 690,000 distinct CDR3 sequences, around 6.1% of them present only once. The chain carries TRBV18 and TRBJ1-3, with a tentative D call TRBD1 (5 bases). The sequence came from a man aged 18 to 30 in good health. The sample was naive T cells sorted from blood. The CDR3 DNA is TGTGCCAGCTCACCCGACATGCCGGGACCACAATTATATATGGAAGGAAACACCATATATTTT. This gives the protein CASSPDMPGPQLYMEGNTIYF.